This T cell receptor (beta chain) originates from a study of human T cells and chemical hapten exposure. Findings and caveats of the study: No alteration of TCRs above 1 in 1000 frequency was seen with DPC sensitization.

This clonotype came up many times. What it binds is not known. TCRdb re-called the RACE reads through MiXCR, storing one row per CDR3 protein. The data show a few hundred thousand distinct CDR3 sequences, about 6.3% seen once. The CDR3 has 12 amino acids. CDR1 and CDR2 (germline): SQVTM, ANQGSEA. V was shortened by 4 bases and J by 6 bases, with 12 bases between the two germline ends. Time point noted: patch test 2, 6 weeks after DPC sensitization. Treatment given: therapeutic diphenylcyclopropenone sensitization with weekly scalp DPC. This sequence joins TRBV29-1 and TRBJ1-1, with D unclear. The sequence was obtained from a woman aged 18-29 years with alopecia areata. Some clones in this sample may be carry-over from other donors' samples. The starting material was whole blood, obtained in connection with sensitization to the hapten diphenylcyclopropenone (DPC). CDR3 in DNA: TGCAGCGTTGTTACACCCACCGCTGAAGCTTTCTTT. This gives the protein CSVVTPTAEAFF.